This T cell receptor beta chain appears in the sequencing data of a study of shared clonotypes between healthy human individuals. This CDR3 has 15 residues. V dropped 4 bases and J dropped 2; count of bases not matched to a gene: 4. Germline assignment: CDR1 SGHVS and CDR2 FQNEAQ. CD45RO-negative cells were positively selected for CCR7, leaving out terminally differentiated effector memory CD45RA+ cells. The data were produced by immunoSEQ multiplex PCR, yet TCRdb's version contains in-frame clones alone and is incomplete. The sample lists hundreds of thousands of clones, roughly 92% occurring once. The chain uses TRBV7-8 and TRBJ2-3; 9 nucleotides match TRBD2. The sequenced sample was naive CD8+ T cells sorted from blood. The TCR sequence derives from a young man in good health. The DNA for the CDR3 is TGTGCCAGCAGCTGGCTAGCGGGGCTCACAGATACGCAGTATTTT. Translating it yields CASSWLAGLTDTQYF.